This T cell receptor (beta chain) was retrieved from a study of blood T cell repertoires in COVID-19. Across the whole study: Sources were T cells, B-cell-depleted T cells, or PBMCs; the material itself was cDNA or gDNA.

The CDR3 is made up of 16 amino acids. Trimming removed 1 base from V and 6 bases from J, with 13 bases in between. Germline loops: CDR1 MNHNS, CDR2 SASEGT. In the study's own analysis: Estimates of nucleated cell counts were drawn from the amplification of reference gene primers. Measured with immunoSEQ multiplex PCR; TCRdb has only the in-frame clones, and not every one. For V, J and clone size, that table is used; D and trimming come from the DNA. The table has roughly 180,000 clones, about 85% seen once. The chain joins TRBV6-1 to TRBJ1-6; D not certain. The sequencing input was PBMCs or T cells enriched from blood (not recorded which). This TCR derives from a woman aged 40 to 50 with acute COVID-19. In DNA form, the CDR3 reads TGTGCCAGCAGTGAAGGGGTGGGCCCAGCTAATTCACCCCTCCACTTT. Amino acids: CASSEGVGPANSPLHF.